The 13 T cell receptor beta chains below all came from one sample that was sequenced in a study of cytomegalovirus exposure and HLA in healthy donors (dated by TCRdb to about 2017). The library relied on the immunoSEQ multiplex PCR assay. The multiplex PCR relied on a mix of 60 forward primers for TCR Vbeta segments and 13 reverse primers for TCR Jbeta segments. TCRdb re-hosts the immuneACCESS table, in-frame sequences only. Its copies lack some clones; in the studies checked, an unresolved V gene accounts for under half of them, and the cause for the rest is not known. This sample's table carries 30,000 to 50,000 clones. About 3% of the sample comes from the top ten. The sample was PBMCs. These receptors all stem from a young woman in good health and CMV-seropositive.

The chain carries TRBV19 and TRBJ2-7; D gene unclear. Germline V gene data show CDR1 as LNHDA and CDR2 as SQIVND (reference sequence). The V gene lost 5 bases and the J gene lost 5 bases, with 7 bases spanning the gap. The CDR3 length is 11 residues. CDR3 DNA: TGTGCCAGTAGTTTGGCAGACGAGCAGTACTTC. The encoded protein is CASSLADEQYF.

The chain uses TRBV7-2 and TRBJ2-2, with 12 bases lining up with TRBD2. Unmatched junction bases numbered 2, after V lost 4 bases and J lost 5 bases. The CDR3 spans 15 residues. CDR1 SGHTA and CDR2 FQGNSA come from the germline V gene. The CDR3 bases are TGTGCCAGCAGCTCCCTAGCGGGGGGGACCGGGGAGCTGTTTTTT. It specifies CASSSLAGGTGELFF.

This rearrangement joins TRBV7-9 to TRBJ1-6; D might be TRBD1 (5 bases). This CDR3 contains 12 residues. The ends were cut back, 2 bases at V and 9 bases at J, with 5 bases in the middle. The germline V gene has CDR1 SEHNR and CDR2 FQNEAQ (reference sequence). The CDR3 sequence is CASSLQGSPLHF. In nucleotides, the CDR3 is TGTGCCAGCAGCTTACAGGGTTCACCCCTCCACTTT.

The chain joins TRBV5-6 to TRBJ2-5; D gene unclear. The V gene lost 3 bases and the J gene lost 4 bases, with 13 bases spanning the gap. The CDR3 has 14 residues. CDR1 is SGHDT, CDR2 YYEEEE, per germline. This CDR3 is CASSSPNSGETQYF. The CDR3 DNA sequence: TGTGCCAGCAGCTCGCCAAACTCCGGAGAGACCCAGTACTTC.

The chain has TRBV30 and TRBJ1-2; TRBD1 matches at 7 bases. V lost 1 base to trimming and J lost 7 bases; unmatched junction nucleotides: 0. The germline CDR1 and CDR2 sequences are GTSNPN and SVGIG (reference sequence). The length of the CDR3 is 11 residues. The CDR3 DNA reads TGTGCCTGGAGTGCAGGGGGTGGCTACACCTTC. Protein product: CAWSAGGGYTF.

The rearrangement links TRBV5-6 to TRBJ2-5; weak D call: TRBD2 (5 bases). The better agreement between TRBJ2-7 and the DNA end casts doubt on the J call. The CDR3 loop spans 15 amino acids. The germline V gene encodes CDR1 SGHDT and CDR2 YYEEEE. In DNA, the CDR3 is TGTGCCAGCAGCTTGGATCCGGGTAGCGCTAGCGAGCAGTACTTC. This encodes CASSLDPGSASEQYF.

The chain is built from TRBV5-1 and TRBJ2-5; 10 bases are shared with TRBD2. The CDR3 is 16 residues long. Germline V gene lookup returns CDR1 SGHRS and CDR2 YFSETQ. Trimming cost V 1 base and J 4 bases; bases outside gene matches: 7. In DNA form, the CDR3 reads TGCGCCAGCAGCTTGTCGGCTAGCGGGGGTTTAGAGACCCAGTACTTC. Protein: CASSLSASGGLETQYF. The whole variable domain, filled in from reference TRBV5-1 and TRBJ2-5, reads KAGVTQTPRYLIKTRGQQVTLSCSPISGHRSVSWYQQTPGQGLQFLFEYFSETQRNKGNFPGRFSGRQFSNSRSEMNVSTLELGDSALYLCASSLSASGGLETQYFGPGTRLLVL.

The V and J genes are TRBV28 and TRBJ2-7, with 7 nucleotides matching TRBD1. This CDR3 comprises 15 residues. V lost 6 bases to trimming and J lost 0 bases; unmatched junction nucleotides: 8. Germline V lookup: CDR1 MDHEN, CDR2 SYDVKM. CDR3 sequence (DNA): TGTGCCAGCAGCCCTATGACAGGGCCCTCCTACGAGCAGTACTTC. It codes for CASSPMTGPSYEQYF.

This chain connects TRBV7-8 to TRBJ2-1, with D possibly matching TRBD1 (5 bases). V dropped 5 bases and J dropped 5 bases, with 13 bases sitting between them. This CDR3 contains 14 residues. Germline V gives CDR1 SGHVS, CDR2 FQNEAQ. The CDR3 coding sequence is TGTGCCAGCAGCCTCCATCAGGGAAACAATGAGCAGTTCTTC. This codes for CASSLHQGNNEQFF. The variable domain in full, with the rest retrieved from reference TRBV7-8 and TRBJ2-1, is GAGVSQSPRYKVAKRGQDVALRCDPISGHVSLFWYQQALGQGPEFLTYFQNEAQLDKSGLPSDRFFAERPEGSVSTLKIQRTQQEDSAVYLCASSLHQGNNEQFFGPGTRLTVL.

V usage is TRBV18 and J usage is TRBJ1-1, with 8 bases lining up with TRBD1. The CDR3 has 14 residues. Germline V CDR1 and CDR2: KGHSH, LQKENI. The trim removed 4 bases at V and 0 bases at J, leaving 1 base unmatched. CDR3 region: CASSQQGVNTEAFF. DNA of the CDR3: TGTGCCAGCTCACAACAGGGGGTGAACACTGAAGCTTTCTTT.

The chain combines TRBV7-2 with TRBJ1-2; a weak D match, TRBD1 (5 bases). This CDR3 has 15 amino acids. The V and J ends lost 1 base and 3 bases respectively, with 12 bases between them. Germline loops: CDR1 SGHTA, CDR2 FQGNSA. The CDR3 sequence: CASSLVVRVDYGYTF. As DNA, the CDR3 is TGTGCCAGCAGCTTAGTAGTCAGGGTGGACTATGGCTACACCTTC.

V is TRBV5-1 and J is TRBJ2-2, with 11 bases fitting TRBD2. Losses at the gene ends were 0 bases for V and 7 bases for J; bases not matched to a gene: 8. The germline V gene encodes CDR1 SGHRS and CDR2 YFSETQ. This CDR3 has 17 amino acids. Written as DNA, the CDR3 is TGCGCCAGCAGCTTGGAACTAGCGGGGGATAGGTACGGGGAGCTGTTTTTT. Translated, it gives CASSLELAGDRYGELFF. Variable domain in full (rest from reference TRBV5-1 and TRBJ2-2): KAGVTQTPRYLIKTRGQQVTLSCSPISGHRSVSWYQQTPGQGLQFLFEYFSETQRNKGNFPGRFSGRQFSNSRSEMNVSTLELGDSALYLCASSLELAGDRYGELFFGEGSRLTVL.

The chain is built from TRBV7-2 and TRBJ2-7; 7 nucleotides agree with TRBD1. There are 13 residues in the CDR3. After removal of 6 bases from V and 3 bases from J, the junction contained 5 bases not matched to a gene. Germline loops: CDR1 SGHTA, CDR2 FQGNSA. This CDR3 reads CASSSRGHYEQYF. The CDR3 nucleotides read TGTGCCAGCAGTTCAAGGGGGCACTACGAGCAGTACTTC. Full variable domain (missing parts from reference TRBV7-2 and TRBJ2-7): GAGVSQSPSNKVTEKGKDVELRCDPISGHTALYWYRQSLGQGLEFLIYFQGNSAPDKSGLPSDRFSAERTGGSVSTLTIQRTQQEDSAVYLCASSSRGHYEQYFGPGTRLTVT.